This T cell receptor beta chain emerged from a study of cytomegalovirus exposure and HLA in healthy donors. Notes on the study in general: Within the 95 to 150 validation repertoires, first-cohort TCR clusters tended to co-occur, according to a later analysis. Reported performance of the classifier showed diagnosis of cytomegalovirus status with high specificity and sensitivity.

Sequenced by immunoSEQ multiplex PCR; TCRdb stores in-frame clones only, minus some. This table has about 130,000 clones, roughly 87% appearing once. As for this clone: Its antigen remains unidentified.

The CDR3 totals 15 residues. The germline gives CDR1 SEHNR, CDR2 FQNEAQ (reference sequence). The V gene lost 3 bases and the J gene lost 3 bases, with 14 bases spanning the gap. Sequenced material: PBMCs. V gene TRBV7-9 combines with J gene TRBJ2-5, with D unresolved. This TCR derives from a woman younger than 35 in good health and CMV-seropositive. The CDR3 protein is CASSFMSHLKETQYF. CDR3 DNA sequence: TGTGCCAGCAGCTTTATGAGCCACCTAAAAGAGACCCAGTACTTC. Full variable domain (missing parts from reference TRBV7-9 and TRBJ2-5): DTGVSQNPRHKITKRGQNVTFRCDPISEHNRLYWYRQTLGQGPEFLTYFQNEAQLEKSRLLSDRFSAERPKGSFSTLEIQRTEQGDSAMYLCASSFMSHLKETQYFGPGTRLLVL.